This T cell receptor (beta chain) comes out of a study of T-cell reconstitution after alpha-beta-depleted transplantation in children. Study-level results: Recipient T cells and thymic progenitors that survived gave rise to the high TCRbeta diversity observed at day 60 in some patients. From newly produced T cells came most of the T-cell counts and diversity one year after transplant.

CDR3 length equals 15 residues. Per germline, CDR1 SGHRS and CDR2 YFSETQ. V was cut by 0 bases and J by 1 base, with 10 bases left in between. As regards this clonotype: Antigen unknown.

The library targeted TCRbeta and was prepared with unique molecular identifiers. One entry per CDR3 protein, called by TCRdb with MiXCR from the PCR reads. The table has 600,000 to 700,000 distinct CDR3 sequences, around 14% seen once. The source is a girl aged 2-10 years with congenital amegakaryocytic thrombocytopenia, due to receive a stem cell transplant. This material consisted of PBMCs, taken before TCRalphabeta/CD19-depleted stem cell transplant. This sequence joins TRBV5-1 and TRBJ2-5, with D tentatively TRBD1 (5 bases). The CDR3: CASSLAGRAQETQYF. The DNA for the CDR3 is TGCGCCAGCAGCTTGGCCGGCAGGGCCCAAGAGACCCAGTACTTC. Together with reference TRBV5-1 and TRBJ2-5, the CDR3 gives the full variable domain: KAGVTQTPRYLIKTRGQQVTLSCSPISGHRSVSWYQQTPGQGLQFLFEYFSETQRNKGNFPGRFSGRQFSNSRSEMNVSTLELGDSALYLCASSLAGRAQETQYFGPGTRLLVL.